This T cell receptor (beta chain) was identified during a study of blood T cell repertoires in COVID-19. As for the study in general: Some COVID-19 samples were acute and others convalescent; all came from the United States, Italy and Spain.

Sequencing was performed with immunoSEQ multiplex PCR; in TCRdb, only in-frame clones are kept and a portion is missing. The table lists some 270,000 clones, 75% to 95% of them singletons. This clone was observed a few times. Trimming stripped 3 bases from V and 3 bases from J, with 9 bases between. This CDR3 is built from 13 residues. CDR1 is LNHDA, CDR2 SQIVND, per germline (reference sequence). The origin of this receptor is a man aged 40-50 years who had been exposed to COVID-19. J is TRBJ2-7 and V is TRBV19; a possible D gene is TRBD1 (6 bases). The sequenced material came from PBMCs or T cells enriched from blood (not recorded which). The CDR3 DNA sequence: TGTGCCAGTAGTATCCTACAGGGCTACGAGCAGTACTTC. It encodes CASSILQGYEQYF.